Each of the 7 T cell receptor beta chains below was sequenced from the same sample in a study of blood T cell repertoires in COVID-19. Measured with immunoSEQ multiplex PCR; TCRdb has only the in-frame clones, and not every one. The table lists under 300,000 clones, about nine tenths of them singletons, with 3% in the top ten. The sample comprised peripheral blood. The receptors come from a woman younger than 45 with active or convalescent COVID-19.

This chain uses TRBV27 with TRBJ2-6; D is unresolved. The germline CDR1 and CDR2 sequences are MNHEY and SMNVEV (reference sequence). The CDR3 runs to 14 residues. Trimming pared 6 bases from V and 0 bases from J, leaving 6 bases between. CDR3 coding DNA: TGTGCCAGCAGCCCTATCTCTGGGGCCAACGTCCTGACTTTC. Its protein is CASSPISGANVLTF. Filled out from reference TRBV27 and TRBJ2-6, the complete variable domain reads EAQVTQNPRYLITVTGKKLTVTCSQNMNHEYMSWYRQDPGLGLRQIYYSMNVEVTDKGDVPEGYKVSRKEKRNFPLILESPSPNQTSLYFCASSPISGANVLTFGAGSRLTVL.

V gene TRBV7-3 combines with J gene TRBJ2-2; TRBD2 is a possible D gene (5 bases). V was pared by 0 bases and J by 3 bases, with 11 bases between. Germline CDR1 and CDR2: SGHTA and FQGTGA. The CDR3 runs to 16 residues. The CDR3 DNA reads as TGTGCCAGCAGCTTAACTGCGGGCAGTTACACCGGGGAGCTGTTTTTT. Translation: CASSLTAGSYTGELFF.

This chain uses TRBV19 with TRBJ1-3; 8 nucleotides match TRBD1. CDR1 and CDR2 (germline): LNHDA, SQIVND (reference sequence). The junction had 8 bases not matched to a gene; V was cut back by 3 bases and J by 1 base. The CDR3 consists of 17 residues. The CDR3 reads CASSIRGPPGSGNTIYF. CDR3 DNA: TGTGCCAGTAGTATCAGGGGGCCGCCCGGATCTGGAAACACCATATATTTT. Drawing the rest from reference TRBV19 and TRBJ1-3, the complete variable domain is DGGITQSPKYLFRKEGQNVTLSCEQNLNHDAMYWYRQDPGQGLRLIYYSQIVNDFQKGDIAEGYSVSREKKESFPLTVTSAQKNPTAFYLCASSIRGPPGSGNTIYFGEGSWLTVV.

This clone was observed a handful of times. V usage is TRBV19 and J usage is TRBJ1-6; D not resolved. Looked up from germline, CDR1 is LNHDA and CDR2 is SQIVND (reference sequence). Trimming took off 3 bases at V and 6 bases at J, with 9 bases between the two ends. The CDR3 is 14 residues long. CDR3 amino acids: CASSILPGNSPLHF. CDR3 bases: TGTGCCAGTAGTATCCTCCCGGGTAATTCACCCCTCCACTTT.

This clone was detected only a few times. The rearrangement links TRBV6-6 to TRBJ2-5, with TRBD2 as a possible D gene (6 bases). V lost 8 bases and J 6 bases, leaving 7 bases between the germline ends. Germline CDR1 reads MNHNY; CDR2 reads SVGAGI (reference sequence). The CDR3 contains 10 residues. CDR3 sequence (DNA): TGTGCCAGCGGGAGGCAGACCCAGTACTTC. Translated: CASGRQTQYF.

This chain uses TRBV24-1 with TRBJ2-3; D perhaps matches TRBD2 (6 bases). This CDR3 contains 13 residues. CDR1 and CDR2 from the germline V gene are KGHDR and SFDVKD. Trimming pared 2 bases from V and 7 bases from J, leaving 9 bases between. The CDR3 DNA is TGTGCCACCAGTGATTCGGGAGAGTATACGCAGTATTTT. Its protein is CATSDSGEYTQYF.

The V gene is TRBV6-5, the J gene TRBJ2-7; 7 bases match TRBD2. CDR3 size: 14 residues. V trimming: 5 bases; J trimming: 3 bases; junction bases outside the gene matches: 7. The germline V gene encodes CDR1 MNHEY and CDR2 SVGAGI. The CDR3 DNA is TGTGCCAGCAGTCACGGGGGGTTGAGCTACGAGCAGTACTTC. It specifies CASSHGGLSYEQYF.